The rows below give T cell receptor beta chains drawn from one sample of a study of human T cells and chemical hapten exposure. Each CDR3 protein is one row after TCRdb ran MiXCR on the RACE reads. This table has 240,000 or so distinct CDR3 sequences, around 9.3% appearing once. The starting material was whole blood, obtained in connection with sensitization to the hapten diphenylcyclopropenone (DPC). These receptors all stem from a woman in her 40s with alopecia areata. Some clones in this sample may be carry-over from other donors' samples. CDR3s include the opening cysteine and the closing phenylalanine or tryptophan. Fields, in order: CDR3 length, V gene, J gene, clone size, CDR3 protein. The listing skips clone size in some rows; elsewhere it reads once, few, many or a size class.

cdr3_length: 14
v_call: TRBV20-1
j_call: TRBJ2-7
clone_size: NA
cdr3_aa: CSALKTAIAYEQYF

cdr3_length: 14
v_call: TRBV18
j_call: TRBJ1-6
clone_size: NA
cdr3_aa: CASSPAGVNSPLHF

cdr3_length: 13
v_call: TRBV20-1
j_call: TRBJ1-1
clone_size: NA
cdr3_aa: CSSRRTGHPEAFF

cdr3_length: 15
v_call: TRBV3-1
j_call: TRBJ2-2
clone_size: few
cdr3_aa: CASSQTRGNTGELFF

cdr3_length: 13
v_call: TRBV5-1
j_call: TRBJ2-5
clone_size: NA
cdr3_aa: CASSSSYQETQYF

cdr3_length: 13
v_call: TRBV6-2/TRBV6-3
j_call: TRBJ2-7
clone_size: few
cdr3_aa: CASSGLSSNEQYF

cdr3_length: 13
v_call: TRBV10-3
j_call: TRBJ2-2
clone_size: NA
cdr3_aa: CAVQGANTGELFF

cdr3_length: 16
v_call: TRBV4-1
j_call: TRBJ1-4
clone_size: NA
cdr3_aa: CASSQDGQGTYEKLFF

cdr3_length: 16
v_call: TRBV6-5
j_call: TRBJ2-2
clone_size: many
cdr3_aa: CASSRPGRLGSGELFF

cdr3_length: 16
v_call: TRBV6-5
j_call: TRBJ1-6
clone_size: NA
cdr3_aa: CASSYSRGRGNSPLHF

cdr3_length: 16
v_call: TRBV10-3
j_call: TRBJ2-5
clone_size: few
cdr3_aa: CAISDGGLAGGRPQYF

cdr3_length: 17
v_call: TRBV11-1
j_call: TRBJ2-5
clone_size: NA
cdr3_aa: CASSEGDRATHEETQYF

cdr3_length: 14
v_call: TRBV2
j_call: TRBJ1-5
clone_size: NA
cdr3_aa: CASSALRGNQPQHF

cdr3_length: 13
v_call: TRBV28
j_call: TRBJ1-1
clone_size: NA
cdr3_aa: CASSLGRFTEAFF

cdr3_length: 15
v_call: TRBV7-9
j_call: TRBJ2-7
clone_size: few
cdr3_aa: CASSSAGGASYEQYF

cdr3_length: 14
v_call: TRBV9
j_call: TRBJ1-3
clone_size: NA
cdr3_aa: CASSPGASGNTIYF

cdr3_length: 15
v_call: TRBV28
j_call: TRBJ2-3
clone_size: few
cdr3_aa: CASSSGGAGTDTQYF

cdr3_length: 14
v_call: TRBV9
j_call: TRBJ2-1
clone_size: NA
cdr3_aa: CASSVGTPWDEQFF

cdr3_length: 16
v_call: TRBV28
j_call: TRBJ2-7
clone_size: many
cdr3_aa: CASSPNSGVETYEQYF

cdr3_length: 15
v_call: TRBV18
j_call: TRBJ2-5
clone_size: few
cdr3_aa: CASSPPVGGTETQYF

cdr3_length: 14
v_call: TRBV20-1
j_call: TRBJ1-1
clone_size: NA
cdr3_aa: CSARDPGGNTEAFF

cdr3_length: 16
v_call: TRBV3-1
j_call: TRBJ2-4
clone_size: NA
cdr3_aa: CASSHTSALAKNIQYF

cdr3_length: 15
v_call: TRBV11-3
j_call: TRBJ2-5
clone_size: NA
cdr3_aa: CASSFGTGIRETQYF

cdr3_length: 14
v_call: TRBV7-2
j_call: TRBJ1-5
clone_size: many
cdr3_aa: CASSSSGQGQPQHF

cdr3_length: 13
v_call: TRBV27
j_call: TRBJ2-3
clone_size: many
cdr3_aa: CASSPQGADTQYF

cdr3_length: 13
v_call: TRBV6-2/TRBV6-3
j_call: TRBJ2-1
clone_size: NA
cdr3_aa: CASSYPGVDEQFF

cdr3_length: 15
v_call: TRBV3-1
j_call: TRBJ2-1
clone_size: NA
cdr3_aa: CASSHPKRTYNEQFF

cdr3_length: 15
v_call: TRBV6-2/TRBV6-3
j_call: TRBJ2-7
clone_size: many
cdr3_aa: CASSSGAGGKREQYF

cdr3_length: 15
v_call: TRBV28
j_call: TRBJ2-5
clone_size: NA
cdr3_aa: CASSPPGTPRGTQYF

cdr3_length: 11
v_call: TRBV28
j_call: TRBJ2-3
clone_size: many
cdr3_aa: CASSRYSEQYF

cdr3_length: 12
v_call: TRBV9
j_call: TRBJ2-1
clone_size: NA
cdr3_aa: CASSGTPGEQFF

cdr3_length: 15
v_call: TRBV7-2
j_call: TRBJ2-1
clone_size: NA
cdr3_aa: CASSSVAGAYNEQFF

cdr3_length: 12
v_call: TRBV12-3/TRBV12-4
j_call: TRBJ1-1
clone_size: NA
cdr3_aa: CASSYSRPEAFF

cdr3_length: 14
v_call: TRBV12-3/TRBV12-4
j_call: TRBJ1-5
clone_size: few
cdr3_aa: CASSTQGAIQPQHF

cdr3_length: 12
v_call: TRBV6-6
j_call: TRBJ1-1
clone_size: few
cdr3_aa: CASSYIRPEAFF

cdr3_length: 12
v_call: TRBV9
j_call: TRBJ2-7
clone_size: NA
cdr3_aa: CASSASGSEQYF

cdr3_length: 12
v_call: TRBV7-9
j_call: TRBJ2-3
clone_size: NA
cdr3_aa: CASSASGDTQYF

cdr3_length: 14
v_call: TRBV10-3
j_call: TRBJ2-1
clone_size: NA
cdr3_aa: CAISDWGTYNEQFF

cdr3_length: 14
v_call: TRBV6-5
j_call: TRBJ1-5
clone_size: few
cdr3_aa: CASRSGTGVLTQHF

cdr3_length: 17
v_call: TRBV28
j_call: TRBJ1-6
clone_size: few
cdr3_aa: CASSLPDPGFYNSPLHF

cdr3_length: 15
v_call: TRBV24-1
j_call: TRBJ1-2
clone_size: NA
cdr3_aa: CATSGSRGADYGYTF

cdr3_length: 14
v_call: TRBV6-5
j_call: TRBJ1-1
clone_size: NA
cdr3_aa: CASSFGGTGTEAFF

cdr3_length: 14
v_call: TRBV29-1
j_call: TRBJ2-2
clone_size: few
cdr3_aa: CSVEGQMNTGELFF

cdr3_length: 14
v_call: TRBV2
j_call: TRBJ2-5
clone_size: NA
cdr3_aa: CASSATSGQETQYF

cdr3_length: 16
v_call: TRBV6-5
j_call: TRBJ2-7
clone_size: few
cdr3_aa: CASSYGTGTALGEQYF

cdr3_length: 17
v_call: TRBV2
j_call: TRBJ2-2
clone_size: few
cdr3_aa: CASTKDQGAIYTGELFF

cdr3_length: 14
v_call: TRBV20-1
j_call: TRBJ1-4
clone_size: few
cdr3_aa: CSAPRQGADEKLFF

cdr3_length: 14
v_call: TRBV20-1
j_call: TRBJ2-1
clone_size: NA
cdr3_aa: CSATPSGSGDEQFF

cdr3_length: 16
v_call: TRBV7-2
j_call: TRBJ2-7
clone_size: NA
cdr3_aa: CASSFRLADKSYEQYF

cdr3_length: 16
v_call: TRBV5-1
j_call: TRBJ2-5
clone_size: NA
cdr3_aa: CASSSGLAGVGETQYF

cdr3_length: 13
v_call: TRBV7-2
j_call: TRBJ2-7
clone_size: NA
cdr3_aa: CASSLTQGYEQYF

cdr3_length: 15
v_call: TRBV20-1
j_call: TRBJ2-7
clone_size: NA
cdr3_aa: CSAGPGTPLSYEQYF

cdr3_length: 16
v_call: TRBV4-2
j_call: TRBJ2-3
clone_size: NA
cdr3_aa: CASSQDTSGRTDTQYF